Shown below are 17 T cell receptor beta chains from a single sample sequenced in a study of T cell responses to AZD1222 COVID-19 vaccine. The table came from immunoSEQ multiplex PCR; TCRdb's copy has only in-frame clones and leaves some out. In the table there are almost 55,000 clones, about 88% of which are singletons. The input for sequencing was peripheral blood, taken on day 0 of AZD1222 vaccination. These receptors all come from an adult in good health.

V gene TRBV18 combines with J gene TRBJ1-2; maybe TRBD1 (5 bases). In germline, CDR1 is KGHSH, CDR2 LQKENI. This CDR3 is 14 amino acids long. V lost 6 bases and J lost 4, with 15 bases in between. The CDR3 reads CASSLERGPYGYTF. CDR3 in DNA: TGTGCCAGCTCCCTAGAAAGGGGACCCTATGGCTACACCTTC.

The CDR3 DNA reads as TGTGCCAGCAGCTTCGGTGTGGGTTACTCCTACAATGAGCAGTTCTTC. Translating it yields CASSFGVGYSYNEQFF. The J gene is TRBJ2-1, the V gene TRBV5-4; no firm D call. The CDR3 sequence is 16 residues long. V was trimmed by 2 bases and J by 0 bases, leaving 12 bases between them. In germline, CDR1 is SGHNT, CDR2 YYREEE (reference sequence). The variable domain in full, completed from reference TRBV5-4 and TRBJ2-1, reads ETGVTQSPTHLIKTRGQQVTLRCSSQSGHNTVSWYQQALGQGPQFIFQYYREEENGRGNFPPRFSGLQFPNYSSELNVNALELDDSALYLCASSFGVGYSYNEQFFGPGTRLTVL.

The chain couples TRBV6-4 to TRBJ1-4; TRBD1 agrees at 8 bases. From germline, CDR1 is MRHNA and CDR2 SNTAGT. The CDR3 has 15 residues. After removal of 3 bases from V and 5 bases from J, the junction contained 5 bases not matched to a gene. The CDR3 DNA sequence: TGTGCCAGCAGTGAGGGGACAGGAGAGAATGAAAAACTGTTTTTT. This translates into CASSEGTGENEKLFF.

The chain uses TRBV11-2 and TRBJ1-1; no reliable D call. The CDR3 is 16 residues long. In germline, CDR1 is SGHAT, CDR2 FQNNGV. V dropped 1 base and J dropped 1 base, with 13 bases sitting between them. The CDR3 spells CASSLGHQKRNTEAFF. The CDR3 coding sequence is TGTGCCAGCAGCTTAGGTCATCAAAAGCGGAACACTGAAGCTTTCTTT.

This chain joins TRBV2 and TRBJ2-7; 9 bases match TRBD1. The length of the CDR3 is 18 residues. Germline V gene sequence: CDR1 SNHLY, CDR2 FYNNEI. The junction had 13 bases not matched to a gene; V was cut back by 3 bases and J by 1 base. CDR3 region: CASSESGTGKRRSYEQYF. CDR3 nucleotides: TGTGCCAGCAGTGAGTCGGGGACAGGGAAGAGGAGGTCCTACGAGCAGTACTTC.

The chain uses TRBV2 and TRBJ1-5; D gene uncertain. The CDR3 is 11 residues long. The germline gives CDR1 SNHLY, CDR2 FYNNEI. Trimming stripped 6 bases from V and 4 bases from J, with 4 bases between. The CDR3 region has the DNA TGTGCCAGCAGCGTGAATCAGCCCCAGCATTTT. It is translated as CASSVNQPQHF.

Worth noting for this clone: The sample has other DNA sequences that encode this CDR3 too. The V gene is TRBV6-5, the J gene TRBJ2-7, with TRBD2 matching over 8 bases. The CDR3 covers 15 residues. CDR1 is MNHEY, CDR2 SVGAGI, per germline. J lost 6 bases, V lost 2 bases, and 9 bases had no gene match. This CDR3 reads CASSYTGRGAGEQYF. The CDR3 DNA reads TGTGCCAGCAGTTACACCGGGCGGGGGGCGGGCGAGCAGTACTTC.

CDR3 amino acids: CASSPVGTGELFF. The CDR3 coding sequence is TGCGCCAGCAGTCCCGTCGGCACCGGGGAGCTGTTTTTT. The chain carries TRBV10-2 and TRBJ2-2, with D unclear. V was shortened by 5 bases and J by 4 bases, with 8 bases between the two germline ends. This CDR3 comprises 13 residues. Germline CDR1 reads WSHSY; CDR2 reads SAAADI.

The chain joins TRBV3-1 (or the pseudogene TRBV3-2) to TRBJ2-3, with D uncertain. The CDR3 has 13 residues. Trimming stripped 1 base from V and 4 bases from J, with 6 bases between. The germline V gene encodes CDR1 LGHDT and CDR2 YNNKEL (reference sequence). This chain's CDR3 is CASSQAHPDTQYF. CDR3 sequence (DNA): TGTGCCAGCAGCCAAGCTCACCCAGATACGCAGTATTTT.

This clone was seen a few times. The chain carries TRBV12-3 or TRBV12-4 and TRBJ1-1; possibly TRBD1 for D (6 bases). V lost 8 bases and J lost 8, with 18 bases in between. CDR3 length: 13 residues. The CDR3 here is CASGDNRVREAFF. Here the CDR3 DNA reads TGTGCCAGCGGCGACAACAGGGTAAGGGAAGCTTTCTTT.

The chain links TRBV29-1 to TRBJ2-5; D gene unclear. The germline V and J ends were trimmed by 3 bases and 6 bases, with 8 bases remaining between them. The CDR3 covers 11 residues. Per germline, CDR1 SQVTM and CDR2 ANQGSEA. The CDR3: CSVDNVKTQYF. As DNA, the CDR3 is TGCAGCGTTGACAACGTGAAGACCCAGTACTTC.

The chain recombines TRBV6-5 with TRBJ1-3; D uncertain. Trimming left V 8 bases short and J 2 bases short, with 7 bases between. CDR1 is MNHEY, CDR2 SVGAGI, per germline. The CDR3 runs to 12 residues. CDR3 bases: TGTGCCAGCTCCAACCCTGGAAACACCATATATTTT. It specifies CASSNPGNTIYF.

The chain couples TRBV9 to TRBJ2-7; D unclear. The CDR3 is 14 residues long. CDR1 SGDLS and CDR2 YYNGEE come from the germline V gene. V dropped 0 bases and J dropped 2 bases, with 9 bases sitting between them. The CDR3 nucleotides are TGTGCCAGCAGCGTAGCTGCAGCTACCTACGAGCAGTACTTC. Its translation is CASSVAAATYEQYF. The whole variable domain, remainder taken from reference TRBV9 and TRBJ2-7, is DSGVTQTPKHLITATGQRVTLRCSPRSGDLSVYWYQQSLDQGLQFLIQYYNGEERAKGNILERFSAQQFPDLHSELNLSSLELGDSALYFCASSVAAATYEQYFGPGTRLTVT.

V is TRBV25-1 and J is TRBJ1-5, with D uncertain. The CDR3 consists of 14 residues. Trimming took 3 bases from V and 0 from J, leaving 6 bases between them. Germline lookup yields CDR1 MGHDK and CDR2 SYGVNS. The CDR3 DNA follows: TGTGCCAGCAGTGATCAGCATAGCAATCAGCCCCAGCATTTT. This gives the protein CASSDQHSNQPQHF.

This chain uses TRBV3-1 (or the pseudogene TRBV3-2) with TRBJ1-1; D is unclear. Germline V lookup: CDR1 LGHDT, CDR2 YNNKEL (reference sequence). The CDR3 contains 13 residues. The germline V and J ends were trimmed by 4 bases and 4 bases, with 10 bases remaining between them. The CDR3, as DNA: TGTGCCAGCAGCCGGGGTGGTGGCACTGAAGCTTTCTTT. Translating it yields CASSRGGGTEAFF.

CDR3 coding DNA: TGTGCCAGCAGCCTCAGGGCTAATAATTCACCCCTCCACTTT. Translating it yields CASSLRANNSPLHF. The chain carries TRBV7-9 and TRBJ1-6, with D maybe TRBD1 (5 bases). This CDR3 is 14 amino acids long. V lost 5 bases to trimming and J lost 5 bases, with 10 bases between them. Germline CDR1 is SEHNR and CDR2 is FQNEAQ (reference sequence).

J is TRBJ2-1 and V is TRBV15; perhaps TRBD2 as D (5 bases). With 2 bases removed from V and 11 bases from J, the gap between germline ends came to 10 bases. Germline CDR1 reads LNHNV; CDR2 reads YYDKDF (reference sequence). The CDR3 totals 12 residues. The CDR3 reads CATSRSLAKQFF. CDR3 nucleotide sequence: TGTGCCACCAGCAGATCCCTAGCCAAGCAGTTCTTC.